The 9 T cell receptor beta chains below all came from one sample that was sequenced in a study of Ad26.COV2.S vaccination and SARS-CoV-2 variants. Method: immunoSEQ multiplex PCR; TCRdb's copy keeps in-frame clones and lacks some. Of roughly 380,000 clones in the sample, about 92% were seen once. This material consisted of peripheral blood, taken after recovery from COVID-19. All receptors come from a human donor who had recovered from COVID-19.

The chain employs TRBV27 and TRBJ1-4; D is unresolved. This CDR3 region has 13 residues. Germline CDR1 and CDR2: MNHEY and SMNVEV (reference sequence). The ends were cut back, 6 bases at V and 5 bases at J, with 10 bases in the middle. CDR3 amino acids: CASREASNEKLFF. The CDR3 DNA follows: TGTGCCAGCAGGGAGGCCAGCAATGAAAAACTGTTTTTT.

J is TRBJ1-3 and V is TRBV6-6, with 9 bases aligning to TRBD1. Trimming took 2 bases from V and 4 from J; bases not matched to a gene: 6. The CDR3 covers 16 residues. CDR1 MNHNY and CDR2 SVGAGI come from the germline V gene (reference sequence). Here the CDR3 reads CASSYRDRAAGNTIYF. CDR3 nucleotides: TGTGCCAGCAGTTACAGGGACAGGGCGGCGGGAAACACCATATATTTT.

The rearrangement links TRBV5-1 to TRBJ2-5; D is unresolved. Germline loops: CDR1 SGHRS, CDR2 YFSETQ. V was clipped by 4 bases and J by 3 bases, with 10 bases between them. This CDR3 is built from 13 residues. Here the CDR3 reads CASSGSRKETQYF. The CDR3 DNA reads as TGCGCCAGCAGCGGTAGTCGGAAAGAGACCCAGTACTTC.

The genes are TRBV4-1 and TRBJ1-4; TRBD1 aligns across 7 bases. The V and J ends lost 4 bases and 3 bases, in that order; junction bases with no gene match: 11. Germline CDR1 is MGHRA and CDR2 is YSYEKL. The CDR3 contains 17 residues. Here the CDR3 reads CASSPSNTGVANEKLFF. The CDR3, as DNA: TGCGCCAGCAGCCCCTCGAACACAGGGGTTGCTAATGAAAAACTGTTTTTT.

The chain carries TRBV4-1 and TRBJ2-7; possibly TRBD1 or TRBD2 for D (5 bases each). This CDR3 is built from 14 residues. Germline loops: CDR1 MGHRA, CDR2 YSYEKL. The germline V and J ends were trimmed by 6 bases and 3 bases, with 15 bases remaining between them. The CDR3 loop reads CASSPRDGDYEQYF. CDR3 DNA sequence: TGCGCCAGCAGTCCCCGGGACGGGGACTACGAGCAGTACTTC.

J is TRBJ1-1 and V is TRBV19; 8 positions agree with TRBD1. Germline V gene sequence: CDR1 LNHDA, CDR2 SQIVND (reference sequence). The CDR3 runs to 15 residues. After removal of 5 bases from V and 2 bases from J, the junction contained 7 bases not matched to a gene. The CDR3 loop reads CASSVGQGFNTEAFF. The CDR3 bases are TGTGCCAGTAGTGTAGGACAGGGTTTTAACACTGAAGCTTTCTTT.

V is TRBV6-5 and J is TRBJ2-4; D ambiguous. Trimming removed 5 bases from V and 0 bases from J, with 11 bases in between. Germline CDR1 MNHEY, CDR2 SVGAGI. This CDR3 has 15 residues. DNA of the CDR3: TGTGCCAGCAGTCTGACGGAGAAAGCCAAAAACATTCAGTACTTC. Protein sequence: CASSLTEKAKNIQYF.

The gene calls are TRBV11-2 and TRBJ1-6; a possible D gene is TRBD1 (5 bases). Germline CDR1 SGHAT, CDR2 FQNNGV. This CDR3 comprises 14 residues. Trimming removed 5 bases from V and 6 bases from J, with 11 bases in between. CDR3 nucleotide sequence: TGTGCCAGCAGCGTTAGTAGGGGTAATTCACCCCTCCACTTT. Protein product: CASSVSRGNSPLHF.

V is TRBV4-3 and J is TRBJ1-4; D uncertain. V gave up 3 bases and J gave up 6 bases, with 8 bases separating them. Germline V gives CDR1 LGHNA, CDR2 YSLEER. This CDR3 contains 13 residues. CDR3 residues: CASSHQVDEKLFF. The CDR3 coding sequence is TGCGCCAGCAGCCACCAGGTGGATGAAAAACTGTTTTTT.